A selection of T cell receptor beta chains follows, all from one sample in a study of T cells in Graves' hyperthyroidism and ophthalmopathy. A single record per CDR3 protein comes from TCRdb applying MiXCR to the multiplex PCR reads. This table holds under 350,000 distinct CDR3 sequences, 12% to 15% found once. Input material: blood. Receptors originate from a woman aged 40 to 50 with Graves' ophthalmopathy. The CDR3 runs from the conserved cysteine through the conserved F or W. The order of the fields is V gene, J gene, CDR3 length, D gene, clone size, CDR3 DNA, CDR3 protein. A D gene is named only where the DNA matches it firmly. The size field is filled for only some rows; it gives once, few, many or a size class.

TRBV27,TRBJ1-1,16,NA,NA,TGTGCCAGCAGTTTTGGAGCACGGACCCGGCCCACTGAAGCTTTCTTT,CASSFGARTRPTEAFF
TRBV12-3/TRBV12-4,TRBJ2-5,15,NA,few,TGTGCCAGCAGTTGGACGGGCCAGCCTCGGGAGACCCAGTACTTC,CASSWTGQPRETQYF
TRBV12-5,TRBJ2-7,16,NA,many,TGTGCTAGTGGTTTGGTACAGGCAGGGCCGTACTACGAGCAGTACTTC,CASGLVQAGPYYEQYF
TRBV30,TRBJ2-3,16,NA,many,TGTGCCTGGAGTGTACTTGGGCGACTAGTGGTTGATACGCAGTATTTT,CAWSVLGRLVVDTQYF
TRBV19,TRBJ1-2,12,NA,many,TGTGCCAGTACGGAGGGGATACATGGCTACACCTTC,CASTEGIHGYTF
TRBV28,TRBJ2-1,14,TRBD1,many,TGTGCCAGCTCGGGACAGCCTTCCCAAGGAGAGCAGTTCTTC,CASSGQPSQGEQFF
TRBV6-1,TRBJ1-1,14,NA,many,TGTGCCAGCAGGATACAGATTATGAACACTGAAGCTTTCTTT,CASRIQIMNTEAFF
TRBV5-4,TRBJ2-7,12,NA,many,TGTGCCAGCAGACGAGAAAACTACGAGCAGTACTTC,CASRRENYEQYF
TRBV28,TRBJ1-1,16,NA,many,TGTGCCAGCAGTTTTCCCCCGGGCCTACTTAACACTGAAGCTTTCTTT,CASSFPPGLLNTEAFF
TRBV12-3/TRBV12-4,TRBJ2-1,16,TRBD2,many,TGTGCCAGCAGTTTAGAAGCGGGAGTCCCCTCCAATGAGCAGTTCTTC,CASSLEAGVPSNEQFF
TRBV2,TRBJ2-3,14,NA,many,TGTGCCAGCAGTGTCGCGGTGTCGGGAGATACGCAGTATTTT,CASSVAVSGDTQYF
TRBV20-1,TRBJ2-5,16,TRBD2,NA,TGCAGTGCCGTACCCCTTCTAGGAGCGGGGGAGGAGACCCAGTACTTC,CSAVPLLGAGEETQYF
TRBV6-1,TRBJ1-4,16,NA,many,TGTGCCAGCAGGACCTCGGCTGGGTCGGCTAATGAAAAACTGTTTTTT,CASRTSAGSANEKLFF
TRBV25-1,TRBJ1-1,15,NA,NA,TGTGCCAGCAGCCCGACGACCGGGGGGGGCACTGAAGCTTTCTTT,CASSPTTGGGTEAFF
TRBV15,TRBJ1-1,15,NA,NA,TGTGCCACCAGCAGAGGAATCGCAATGAACACTGAAGCTTTCTTT,CATSRGIAMNTEAFF
TRBV6-1,TRBJ1-3,13,NA,NA,TGTGCCAGCAGAAAAAGCTCTGGAAACACCATATATTTT,CASRKSSGNTIYF
TRBV7-8,TRBJ2-5,15,NA,many,TGTGCCAGCAGTTCCGCCTTGGAAGGGGAAGAGACCCAGTACTTC,CASSSALEGEETQYF
TRBV11-2,TRBJ2-1,14,TRBD2,few,TGTGCCAGCAGCTTAGTTAGGGGAGGGAAAGAGCAGTTCTTC,CASSLVRGGKEQFF
TRBV12-3/TRBV12-4,TRBJ1-2,12,NA,many,TGTGCCAGCAGTAGACAAGGAAATGGCTACACCTTC,CASSRQGNGYTF
TRBV5-5,TRBJ1-2,19,TRBD1,few,TGTGCCAGCAGCTCCGACCCGACCAGGACAGGGGGCGTAGATGGTGGCTACACCTTC,CASSSDPTRTGGVDGGYTF
TRBV10-3,TRBJ2-7,13,NA,few,TGTGCCATCAGTGTGGGCAGGGCCTACGAGCAGTACTTC,CAISVGRAYEQYF
TRBV6-1,TRBJ2-7,14,NA,many,TGTGCCAGCAGTGAAGCAGATCGAGCCTACGAGCAGTACTTC,CASSEADRAYEQYF
TRBV29-1,TRBJ2-7,13,TRBD2,many,TGCAGCGTTGAGGCGGGAGTCGGGTACGAGCAGTACTTC,CSVEAGVGYEQYF
TRBV12-3/TRBV12-4,TRBJ1-2,14,NA,medium-sized,TGTGCCAGCAGTTTCACTTCAGCCCAACGTGGCTACACCTTC,CASSFTSAQRGYTF
TRBV12-3/TRBV12-4,TRBJ1-4,17,TRBD1,NA,TGTGCCAGCAGTCCTCGGGACAGGAGGCCCTCTAAGGAAAAACTGTTTTTT,CASSPRDRRPSKEKLFF
TRBV20-1,TRBJ1-4,13,NA,NA,TGCAGTGCTAGAGTCCCGCCGAATGAAAAACTGTTTTTT,CSARVPPNEKLFF
TRBV7-2,TRBJ1-1,16,NA,once,TGTGCCAGCAGTTACGGGGCCTTGCAAGGGGGCACTGAAGCTTTCTTT,CASSYGALQGGTEAFF
TRBV3-1,TRBJ2-3,18,TRBD2,once,TGTGCCAGCAGCCTCAATCTAGCGGGAGCCGCAGTGGGAGATACGCAGTATTTT,CASSLNLAGAAVGDTQYF
TRBV20-1,TRBJ2-5,13,NA,NA,TGCAGTGCTAGGTCAACAGACCAAGAGACCCAGTACTTC,CSARSTDQETQYF
TRBV4-1,TRBJ2-1,18,TRBD1,few,TGCGCCAGCAGCCAAGATTGGATTGGGACAGGTCGATACAATGAGCAGTTCTTC,CASSQDWIGTGRYNEQFF
TRBV2,TRBJ2-5,13,NA,many,TGTGCCAGCAGGGGGACCTTGACGGAGACCCAGTACTTC,CASRGTLTETQYF
TRBV29-1,TRBJ2-3,14,NA,many,TGCAGCGTTGGAAGGGGCGGAAACACAGATACGCAGTATTTT,CSVGRGGNTDTQYF
TRBV20-1,TRBJ2-7,13,NA,few,TGCAGTGCTAGAGAAGGTTCCCCTAGAGAGCAGTACTTC,CSAREGSPREQYF
TRBV5-6,TRBJ1-2,13,NA,NA,TGTGCCAGCAGCTTGCCACCATCCTATGGCTACACCTTC,CASSLPPSYGYTF
TRBV28,TRBJ1-6,12,NA,many,TGTGCCAGCACCGCAGAGGGGTCACCCCTCCACTTT,CASTAEGSPLHF
TRBV28,TRBJ2-3,16,TRBD1,many,TGTGCCAGCAGTTCCGCGGACAGGGTAGGCACAGATACGCAGTATTTT,CASSSADRVGTDTQYF
TRBV27,TRBJ2-3,19,TRBD2,many,TGTGCCAGCAGTTTTCGACCACAGGGACTAGCGGGAGTGGGAGATACGCAGTATTTT,CASSFRPQGLAGVGDTQYF
TRBV6-6,TRBJ2-3,15,TRBD1,many,TGTGCCAGCAGTTACTCCGGGACAGGGGAGAATACGCAGTATTTT,CASSYSGTGENTQYF
TRBV20-1,TRBJ2-3,16,TRBD1,many,TGCAGTGCTAGAGATCACAGGGGTTACCCCACAGATACGCAGTATTTT,CSARDHRGYPTDTQYF
TRBV20-1,TRBJ2-5,14,NA,NA,TGCAGTGCTAGAGATCTAGGAATTGGGGAGACCCAGTACTTC,CSARDLGIGETQYF
TRBV19,TRBJ1-4,15,NA,many,TGTGCCAGTAGGCCGGGGACCACAACTAATGAAAAACTGTTTTTT,CASRPGTTTNEKLFF
TRBV2,TRBJ2-1,18,TRBD2,few,TGTGCCAGCAGAGACGGACTAGCGGGACTCCCATCCTACAATGAGCAGTTCTTC,CASRDGLAGLPSYNEQFF
TRBV12-3/TRBV12-4,TRBJ2-3,15,TRBD2,many,TGTGCCAGCAGTTTAATGGGAGGGCCTACAGATACGCAGTATTTT,CASSLMGGPTDTQYF
TRBV11-3,TRBJ2-7,14,NA,NA,TGTGCCAGCAGCTTAGTCGCTTCCTCCTACGAGCAGTACTTC,CASSLVASSYEQYF
TRBV12-3/TRBV12-4,TRBJ2-2,15,NA,many,TGTGCCAGCAGTATCCGAGGGACCAACACCGGGGAGCTGTTTTTT,CASSIRGTNTGELFF
TRBV27,TRBJ1-2,14,NA,many,TGTGCCAGCAGTTTTTTTTCGGGGTCTGAAGGCTACACCTTC,CASSFFSGSEGYTF
TRBV4-2,TRBJ2-1,17,TRBD1,few,TGTGCCAGCAGCCAAGTCTTAGGGACAGGGCTTCACAATGAGCAGTTCTTC,CASSQVLGTGLHNEQFF
TRBV25-1,TRBJ1-1,15,NA,many,TGTGCCAGCAGCAAAAACAGGGAGGGGAACACTGAAGCTTTCTTT,CASSKNREGNTEAFF
TRBV11-2,TRBJ1-1,17,TRBD1,many,TGTGCCAGCAGCTTAGCGGGGTGGACAGGGACGAACACTGAAGCTTTCTTT,CASSLAGWTGTNTEAFF
TRBV11-2,TRBJ1-6,15,TRBD1,NA,TGTGCCAGCAGCGACTACAGGGGGGATGGATCACCCCTCCACTTT,CASSDYRGDGSPLHF
TRBV11-2,TRBJ1-6,15,NA,many,TGTGCCAGCAGTTATGAGGGGGGTTACAATTCACCCCTCCACTTT,CASSYEGGYNSPLHF
TRBV19,TRBJ1-3,13,NA,few,TGTGCCAGTAACGACCAAGGAAGAAACACCATATATTTT,CASNDQGRNTIYF
TRBV29-1,TRBJ2-7,13,NA,NA,TGCAGCGTTACAGGTGGGACCTCCTACGAGCAGTACTTC,CSVTGGTSYEQYF
TRBV2,TRBJ1-1,13,TRBD1,many,TGTGCCAGCAGCGAGCAGGGGGCCGGTGAAGCTTTCTTT,CASSEQGAGEAFF